This T cell receptor (beta chain) was captured in a study of blood T cell repertoires in COVID-19. In the study's own analysis: Estimation of nucleated cell counts relied on the amplification of reference gene primers. The data were produced by immunoSEQ multiplex PCR, yet TCRdb's version contains in-frame clones alone and is incomplete. V, J and clone size were drawn from that table, and D and trimming were deduced from the DNA. The data hold 130,000 to 150,000 clones, with roughly 84% observed a single time. CDR3 length equals 13 residues. Between the trimmed V and J ends, which lost 5 bases and 4 bases, there was a span of 14 bases. The germline V gene has CDR1 SQVTM and CDR2 ANQGSEA.

Sequencing used peripheral blood. The receptor comes from a human donor in a cohort sampled during active COVID-19. The chain links TRBV29-1 to TRBJ2-5, with D perhaps TRBD1 (5 bases). The CDR3 here is CSVRTPVAETQYF. In DNA form, the CDR3 reads TGCAGCGTTAGGACACCGGTAGCAGAGACCCAGTACTTC.